This TCR beta chain appears in the sequencing data of a study of CD8+ T cells in alopecia areata. As for the study in general: Twice a day, 5 to 10 mg of oral tofacitinib was administered to treated patients.

V shed 0 bases, J shed 7 bases, and the junction held 8 bases outside the gene matches. This CDR3 contains 16 residues. Germline V gene lookup returns CDR1 SGHDT and CDR2 YYEEEE. Sequencing used cDNA as its template, made by extracting RNA and reverse transcribing it. The table came from immunoSEQ multiplex PCR; TCRdb's copy has only in-frame clones and leaves some out. The data contain 35,000 to 45,000 clones, roughly 92% of them seen just once; the ten biggest clones take up 18%. This clone was detected only a few times. The antigen remains unidentified. As for treatment: oral pan-JAK inhibitor, 5-10 mg twice daily. The study's findings and limits: Normal scalp showed lower clonality than lesional scalp, especially alopecia totalis/universalis. Scalp clonality decreased significantly with tofacitinib, and so did expanded CD8+ clones among the top 100.

The specimen comprised CD8+ T cells sorted from blood, sampled at week 24, from a patient treated with tofacitinib. The sequence was obtained from a human donor with alopecia areata. The gene calls are TRBV5-6 and TRBJ2-4, with TRBD1 matching 9 bases. DNA of the CDR3: TGTGCCAGCAGCTTGGGGGCCGGGACAGGGAAGAACATTCAGTACTTC. This encodes CASSLGAGTGKNIQYF.